This TCR beta chain was identified during a study of beta chain features in type 1 diabetes. There are 13 residues in the CDR3. Trimming left V 1 base short and J 6 bases short, with 11 bases between. The germline gives CDR1 SGHRS, CDR2 YFSETQ. Of note for this clone: Antigen specificity is unknown.

cDNA synthesis used the whole RNA isolate, giving expressed TCRB sequences. Naive, central memory and regulatory T cell samples averaged about 3.5 million reads. This table comes from immunoSEQ multiplex PCR, and its TCRdb copy is limited to in-frame clones, with some not included. The data show about 27,000 clones, roughly three fifths seen once. Whole-study results and caveats: Type 1 diabetes patients showed a moderate but significant shortening of TCRB CDR3s in all four CD4+ subsets.

This TCR was sampled from a woman younger than 35 with type 1 diabetes. Sequenced sample: Tregs from blood. The V call is TRBV5-1, the J call TRBJ2-7; possible D gene TRBD2, 6 bases. The CDR3 DNA reads as TGCGCCAGCAGCTTGCTCGCGGGATTCGAGCAGTACTTC. This codes for CASSLLAGFEQYF. Variable domain in full (rest from reference TRBV5-1 and TRBJ2-7): KAGVTQTPRYLIKTRGQQVTLSCSPISGHRSVSWYQQTPGQGLQFLFEYFSETQRNKGNFPGRFSGRQFSNSRSEMNVSTLELGDSALYLCASSLLAGFEQYFGPGTRLTVT.